This T cell receptor (beta chain) emerged from a study of immune heterogeneity within non-small cell lung tumors. Comment on this clonotype: At one of its ends the junction is not consistent with the germline gene, which may arise from a read error.

Germline lookup yields CDR1 SGHAT and CDR2 FQDESV (reference sequence). The CDR3 covers 14 residues. CDR3 of TCR beta was amplified by multiplex PCR that used 32 V and 13 J primers. TCRdb reprocessed the multiplex PCR reads via MiXCR and lists one record per CDR3 protein. The table records approximately 29,000 distinct CDR3 sequences, about 30% of them present only once. Genomic DNA from bulk tumor acted as the template, and 600 ng was loaded per sample. Biopsies that were spaced far apart were taken, several per primary tumor, during surgery. Patients with untreated, newly diagnosed non-small cell lung cancer underwent curative surgery.

This clonotype was sampled from a man in his forties with non-small cell lung cancer. This chain joins TRBV11-1 and TRBJ2-1, with TRBD2 as a possible D gene (5 bases). The sequenced material came from lung tumor tissue. For the CDR3, the DNA is TGTGCCATCAGCTCCGGGCCCCTGGGAGATGAGCAGTTCTTC. Protein sequence: CAISSGPLGDEQFF. Full variable domain (rest looked up from reference TRBV11-1 and TRBJ2-1): EAEVAQSPRYKITEKSQAVAFWCDPISGHATLYWYRQILGQGPELLVQFQDESVVDDSQLPKDRFSAERLKGVDSTLKIQPAELGDSAMYLCAISSGPLGDEQFFGPGTRLTVL.